The T cell receptor beta chain under discussion was sequenced for a study of shared clonotypes between healthy human individuals. The naive CD8 fraction comprised CD45RO-negative cells positively selected for CCR7 and excluded terminally differentiated effector memory CD45RA+ cells. Those who donated, Caucasian adults without exception, all lived in Nashville, Tennessee. Some clones are missing from TCRdb's copy, which holds only in-frame ones; the method was immunoSEQ multiplex PCR. The sample carries around 1.9 million clones, just over 90% recorded once. The TCR originated in a young man in good health. Some clones in this sample may be carry-over from other donors' samples. The sample taken for sequencing was naive CD8+ T cells from PBMCs.

The CDR3 DNA sequence: TGTGCCAGCAGCTTAGGTAGGACATTCAACACTGAAGCTTTCTTT. Translating gives CASSLGRTFNTEAFF. The chain joins TRBV11-2 to TRBJ1-1; weak D call: TRBD1 (5 bases). Trimming pared 1 base from V and 2 bases from J, leaving 11 bases between. CDR3 size: 15 residues. CDR1 is SGHAT and CDR2 is FQNNGV in the germline V gene.